Shown below are 10 T cell receptor beta chains from a single sample sequenced in a study of CD8 T cells in ankylosing spondylitis. Each CDR3 protein gets one entry after TCRdb re-called the 5' RACE reads with MiXCR. Among around 490,000 distinct CDR3 sequences, about 5.4% were seen once, and the ten largest hold under 4.5%. Antigen specificity for these receptors is unknown. Whole-study results and caveats: A TCR beta motif of eight or nine highly homologous variants seemed to mark ankylosing spondylitis blood.

Sequenced material: blood, either unsorted or a sorted T cell fraction (not recorded which). Receptors originate from a male donor with ankylosing spondylitis.

This clonotype was found many times. The chain couples TRBV20-1 to TRBJ1-6, with TRBD1 matching over 9 bases. V lost 0 bases and J lost 6; bases outside the gene matches: 6. This CDR3 has 16 amino acids. CDR1 is DFQATT and CDR2 is SNEGSKA in the germline V gene (reference sequence). CDR3 coding DNA: TGCAGTGCTAGAGATGGGACAGGGCCGAGTAATTCACCCCTCCACTTT. This codes for CSARDGTGPSNSPLHF.

This clonotype came up many times. This chain joins TRBV29-1 and TRBJ1-5, with D tentatively TRBD1 (5 bases). CDR1 is SQVTM, CDR2 ANQGSEA, per germline. The CDR3 loop spans 14 amino acids. V was pared by 6 bases and J by 10 bases, with 22 bases between. CDR3 amino acids: CSVLSGGSGDPQHF. For the CDR3, the DNA is TGCAGCGTGCTGAGCGGTGGGAGCGGGGACCCCCAGCATTTT. Full variable domain (missing parts from reference TRBV29-1 and TRBJ1-5): SAVISQKPSRDICQRGTSLTIQCQVDSQVTMMFWYRQQPGQSLTLIATANQGSEATYESGFVIDKFPISRPNLTFSTLTVSNMSPEDSSIYLCSVLSGGSGDPQHFGDGTRLSIL.

This clonotype was seen repeatedly, ten times or more. The chain combines TRBV5-1 with TRBJ2-5; D gene uncertain. Germline V gene lookup returns CDR1 SGHRS and CDR2 YFSETQ. The CDR3 is 14 amino acids. Trimming left V 1 base short and J 2 bases short, with 9 bases between. Here the CDR3 reads CASSLHARQETQYF. The CDR3 bases are TGCGCCAGCAGCTTGCACGCTAGACAAGAGACCCAGTACTTC.

With respect to this clonotype: This may arise from a read error, as a much more abundant clone is one base away. The chain joins TRBV7-9 to TRBJ2-1, with 10 bases that match TRBD1. Germline CDR1 is SEHNR and CDR2 is FQNEAQ (reference sequence). There are 17 residues in the CDR3. Unmatched junction bases numbered 16, after V lost 6 bases and J lost 8 bases. For the CDR3, the DNA is TGTGCCAGCAGGGTTGGGGGGCGGGACAGGGGCTCCCATGAGCAGTTCTTC. Translated: CASRVGGRDRGSHEQFF.

This clonotype has a count of ten or more. The chain employs TRBV6-2 or TRBV6-3 and TRBJ2-7; D is possibly TRBD2 (6 bases). Per germline, CDR1 MNHEY and CDR2 SVGEGT. V gave up 2 bases and J gave up 0 bases, with 11 bases separating them. This CDR3 has 15 residues. The CDR3 region has the DNA TGTGCCAGCAGTTACGAGGTGGGGGGCTCCTACGAGCAGTACTTC. Protein sequence: CASSYEVGGSYEQYF.

This clonotype was counted ten times or more. This chain uses TRBV7-2 with TRBJ2-1, with 8 bases fitting TRBD2. The CDR3 sequence is 15 residues long. V lost 3 bases and J lost 4; bases outside the gene matches: 5. Germline-derived CDR1 and CDR2 are SGHTA and FQGNSA. This chain's CDR3 is CASSFSGGIYNEQFF. The CDR3 nucleotides are TGTGCCAGCAGCTTTTCGGGGGGGATATACAATGAGCAGTTCTTC. Full variable domain (outside the CDR3, taken from reference TRBV7-2 and TRBJ2-1): GAGVSQSPSNKVTEKGKDVELRCDPISGHTALYWYRQSLGQGLEFLIYFQGNSAPDKSGLPSDRFSAERTGGSVSTLTIQRTQQEDSAVYLCASSFSGGIYNEQFFGPGTRLTVL.

In its sample, this clonotype was seen many times. The chain links TRBV5-1 to TRBJ1-2, with 8 bases matching TRBD1. Per germline, CDR1 SGHRS and CDR2 YFSETQ. CDR3 length: 15 amino acids. V shed 2 bases and J 7 bases; nucleotides not matched to a gene: 10. DNA for the CDR3: TGCGCCAGCAGCTTTGATACCGGGACAGGAAGTGGCTACACCTTC. This sequence encodes CASSFDTGTGSGYTF.

This clonotype has ten or more counts. The V and J genes are TRBV18 and TRBJ2-1; 14 bases align to TRBD2. Germline CDR1 and CDR2: KGHSH and LQKENI. The CDR3 covers 17 residues. V lost 3 bases to trimming and J lost 8 bases; unmatched junction nucleotides: 9. CDR3 sequence (DNA): TGTGCCAGCTCACCCCCCCGACTAGCGGGAGGGGTAGATGAGCAGTTCTTC. This gives the protein CASSPPRLAGGVDEQFF. Supplemented by reference TRBV18 and TRBJ2-1, the full variable domain reads NAGVMQNPRHLVRRRGQEARLRCSPMKGHSHVYWYRQLPEEGLKFMVYLQKENIIDESGMPKERFSAEFPKEGPSILRIQQVVRGDSAAYFCASSPPRLAGGVDEQFFGPGTRLTVL.

The chain couples TRBV5-1 to TRBJ2-1; 7 nucleotides align to TRBD1. The germline V gene has CDR1 SGHRS and CDR2 YFSETQ. The CDR3 runs to 14 residues. Trimming removed 1 base from V and 8 bases from J; junction bases left unmatched: 6. The CDR3 DNA sequence: TGCGCCAGCAGCTTGAAGACCACAGGGGATGAGCAGTTCTTC. It yields the protein CASSLKTTGDEQFF.

This clonotype was seen at least ten times. This rearrangement joins TRBV7-2 to TRBJ2-1; D gene ambiguous. This CDR3 comprises 14 residues. V was clipped by 0 bases and J by 6 bases, with 9 bases between them. Germline V gene sequence: CDR1 SGHTA, CDR2 FQGNSA. CDR3 loop: CASSLAFVGNEQFF. CDR3 nucleotide sequence: TGTGCCAGCAGCTTAGCCTTCGTAGGCAATGAGCAGTTCTTC.